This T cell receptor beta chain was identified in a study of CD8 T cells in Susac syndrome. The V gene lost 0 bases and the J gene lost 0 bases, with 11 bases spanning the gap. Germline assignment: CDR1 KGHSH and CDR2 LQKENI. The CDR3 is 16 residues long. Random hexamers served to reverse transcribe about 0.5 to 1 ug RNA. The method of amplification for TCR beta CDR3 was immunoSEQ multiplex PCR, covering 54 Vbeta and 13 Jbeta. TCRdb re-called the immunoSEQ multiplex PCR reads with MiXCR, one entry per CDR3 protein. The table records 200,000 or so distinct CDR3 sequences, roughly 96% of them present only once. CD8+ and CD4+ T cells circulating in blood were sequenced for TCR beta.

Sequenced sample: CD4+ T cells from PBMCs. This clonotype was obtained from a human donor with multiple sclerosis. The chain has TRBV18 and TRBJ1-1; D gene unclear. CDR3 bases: TGTGCCAGCTCACCACCACCCTCGCCCTTGAACACTGAAGCTTTCTTT. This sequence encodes CASSPPPSPLNTEAFF.